This is a list of T cell receptor beta chains from one sample in a study of blood T cell repertoires in COVID-19. Assay: immunoSEQ multiplex PCR; the TCRdb copy retains only in-frame clones and omits some. In the table there are about 170,000 clones, around 85% of which are singletons. Sequencing input: peripheral blood. These receptors came from a woman at least 80 years old with COVID-19, enrolled during active disease. The CDR3 runs from the conserved cysteine through the conserved F or W. Fields, in order: J gene, V gene, CDR3 protein.

>TRBJ1-1|TRBV6-4
CASSQDTEAFF
>TRBJ1-5|TRBV7-3
CASSLRDTSNQPQHF
>TRBJ1-1|TRBV3-1/TRBV3-2
CASSQAVRANTEAFF
>TRBJ2-7|TRBV2
CASNSGLDGSPEQYF
>TRBJ1-3|TRBV18
CASSPSWQAAGGNTIYF
>TRBJ1-1|TRBV15
CATSGATPGAFF
>TRBJ2-5|TRBV2
CASSEAILGGGTQYF
>TRBJ2-1|TRBV19
CASGPGGSYGNEQFF
>TRBJ1-6|TRBV12-3/TRBV12-4
CASCSQVSPLHF
>TRBJ2-1|TRBV3-1/TRBV3-2
CASSQVSLRSSYNEQFF
>TRBJ2-1|TRBV25-1
CASAGGGSSYNEQFF
>TRBJ1-5|TRBV28
CAITRGNQPQHF
>TRBJ1-1|TRBV7-6
CASSFDRRNTEAFF
>TRBJ2-5|TRBV5-1
CASSPTTGQETQYF
>TRBJ2-1|TRBV10-3
CAIRRLAGNNEQFF
>TRBJ1-2|TRBV19
CASSMGTGVYGYTF
>TRBJ1-5|TRBV29-1
CSAVGGFNQPQHF
>TRBJ2-5|TRBV7-9
CASSLSGTLQETQYF
>TRBJ2-7|TRBV5-1
CASSLGGSEQYF
>TRBJ1-1|TRBV11-2
CASTSQGTRAFF
>TRBJ1-6|TRBV10-3
CAISRQGEDSPLHF
>TRBJ1-4|TRBV7-9
CASSLSEATNEKLFF
>TRBJ2-1|TRBV18
CASSRLPGSQNEQFF